A single sample is the source of the 20 T cell receptor beta chains below, sequenced in a study of shared clonotypes between healthy human individuals. Sequencing used immunoSEQ multiplex PCR; TCRdb keeps in-frame clones, though not all of them. The sample contains about 2 million clones, 95% of which appear only once. The sample consisted of naive CD4+ T cells sorted from blood. Subset reported: CD45RA+ positively selected. The receptors shown here come from a man aged 18 to 35 in good health.

The chain combines TRBV7-2 with TRBJ2-1; 11 bases align to TRBD2. The CDR3 contains 17 residues. Germline CDR1 reads SGHTA; CDR2 reads FQGNSA. After removal of 1 base from V and 7 bases from J, the junction contained 9 bases not matched to a gene. For the CDR3, the DNA is TGTGCCAGCAGCTTAGGATCCGGGACTAGCGGCTTGAATGAGCAGTTCTTC. Encoded protein: CASSLGSGTSGLNEQFF.

V and J are TRBV19 and TRBJ2-7; D unclear. The V gene lost 0 bases and the J gene lost 3 bases, with 6 bases spanning the gap. This CDR3 is 13 amino acids long. Germline loops: CDR1 LNHDA, CDR2 SQIVND (reference sequence). The CDR3 reads CASSIDLGYEQYF. CDR3 DNA sequence: TGTGCCAGTAGTATAGATTTGGGCTACGAGCAGTACTTC.

The genes are TRBV18 and TRBJ1-1, with 7 bases aligning to TRBD1. After removal of 4 bases from V and 1 base from J, the junction contained 9 bases not matched to a gene. CDR1 KGHSH and CDR2 LQKENI come from the germline V gene. This CDR3 is built from 16 residues. The CDR3 loop is CASSQPFRDRNTEAFF. As DNA, the CDR3 is TGTGCCAGCTCACAACCCTTCCGGGACAGGAACACTGAAGCTTTCTTT.

This clone was seen a single time. The chain links TRBV7-2 to TRBJ2-4; the D gene is possibly TRBD2 (6 bases). The germline V and J ends were trimmed by 3 bases and 2 bases, with 11 bases remaining between them. Germline V lookup: CDR1 SGHTA, CDR2 FQGNSA. The CDR3 spans 15 residues. CDR3 nucleotides: TGTGCCAGCAGCTTTGACGGGGGTCCCAAAAACATTCAGTACTTC. Translated, it gives CASSFDGGPKNIQYF. Full variable domain (outside the CDR3, taken from reference TRBV7-2 and TRBJ2-4): GAGVSQSPSNKVTEKGKDVELRCDPISGHTALYWYRQSLGQGLEFLIYFQGNSAPDKSGLPSDRFSAERTGGSVSTLTIQRTQQEDSAVYLCASSFDGGPKNIQYFGAGTRLSVL.

This sequence joins TRBV9 and TRBJ1-1; TRBD1 matches 9 bases. V shed 3 bases and J 0 bases; nucleotides not matched to a gene: 6. Germline CDR1 and CDR2: SGDLS and YYNGEE. The CDR3 length is 16 residues. The CDR3 protein is CASSAGTGLLNTEAFF. CDR3 DNA sequence: TGTGCCAGCAGCGCCGGGACAGGGCTACTGAACACTGAAGCTTTCTTT.

V usage is TRBV30 and J usage is TRBJ1-3; D may be TRBD1 (5 bases). The CDR3 runs 14 residues. The germline gives CDR1 GTSNPN, CDR2 SVGIG (reference sequence). V lost 2 bases, J lost 4 bases, and 12 bases lay in between. The CDR3: CAWSSRTIGNTIYF. Here the CDR3 DNA reads TGTGCCTGGAGTTCTAGGACAATAGGAAACACCATATATTTT.

The V call is TRBV29-1, the J call TRBJ1-2; no reliable D call. Trimming took 8 bases from V and 7 from J, leaving 23 bases between them. CDR1 and CDR2 from the germline V gene are SQVTM and ANQGSEA. This CDR3 is built from 14 residues. This CDR3 reads CSTPVVLERSGYTF. The CDR3 DNA follows: TGCAGCACCCCGGTAGTCCTAGAGAGGAGTGGCTACACCTTC.

The chain couples TRBV5-1 to TRBJ2-7; D tentatively reads TRBD1 or TRBD2 (7 bases each). Germline lookup yields CDR1 SGHRS and CDR2 YFSETQ. The ends were cut back, 3 bases at V and 1 base at J, with 17 bases in the middle. The CDR3 totals 16 residues. The CDR3 sequence is CASSSKGGGPSYEQYF. The CDR3 DNA is TGCGCCAGCAGCTCGAAGGGAGGGGGCCCTTCCTACGAGCAGTACTTC.

The chain joins TRBV2 to TRBJ2-7, with a tentative D call TRBD1 (5 bases). CDR1 SNHLY and CDR2 FYNNEI come from the germline V gene. The CDR3 extends over 14 amino acids. V lost 3 bases, J lost 5 bases, and 14 bases lay in between. The CDR3 reads CASSETQGLHEQYF. In DNA, the CDR3 is TGTGCCAGCAGTGAGACCCAGGGTCTCCACGAGCAGTACTTC.

The J gene is TRBJ2-3, the V gene TRBV25-1, with D perhaps matching TRBD2 (5 bases). Trimming shortened V by 6 bases and J by 4 bases, and 8 bases separated the two germline ends. The length of the CDR3 is 12 residues. Germline V gene lookup returns CDR1 MGHDK and CDR2 SYGVNS. CDR3 in DNA: TGTGCCAGCAGAACGGAGGCAGATACGCAGTATTTT. Translating it yields CASRTEADTQYF.

V usage is TRBV19 and J usage is TRBJ2-3; no clear D gene. CDR1 LNHDA and CDR2 SQIVND come from the germline V gene (reference sequence). Between the trimmed V and J ends, which lost 4 bases and 2 bases, there was a span of 4 bases. This CDR3 has 12 residues. The CDR3 sequence: CASSRVTDTQYF. CDR3 DNA: TGTGCCAGTAGTAGGGTCACAGATACGCAGTATTTT.

The chain has TRBV12-5 and TRBJ2-7; D is ambiguous. The V end lost 6 bases, the J end lost 3 bases, and 24 bases lay between the germline ends. The CDR3 extends over 17 amino acids. Germline V gene data show CDR1 as LGHNT and CDR2 as FRNRAP. CDR3 sequence (DNA): TGTGCTAGTGGGCACCTACAGAGTTGGGGAATCCACTACGAGCAGTACTTC. Encoded protein: CASGHLQSWGIHYEQYF.

V is TRBV19 and J is TRBJ2-4; 8 bases line up with TRBD1. Germline V gene lookup returns CDR1 LNHDA and CDR2 SQIVND (reference sequence). J was trimmed by 7 bases and V by 3 bases; bases with no gene match: 5. The CDR3 runs 14 residues. The CDR3 region is CASSIRTGQNIQYF. The CDR3 bases are TGTGCCAGTAGTATCCGGACAGGGCAGAACATTCAGTACTTC.

The chain employs TRBV5-4 and TRBJ2-1; 12 bases are a match to TRBD2. Trimming at V came to 4 bases and at J to 6 bases, leaving 8 bases not matched to a gene. The CDR3 sequence is 16 residues long. Germline CDR1 SGHNT, CDR2 YYREEE (reference sequence). The CDR3 DNA sequence: TGTGCCAGCAGCATTCCAACTAGCGGGAGGTTCAATGAGCAGTTCTTC. Translation: CASSIPTSGRFNEQFF.

This chain uses TRBV30 with TRBJ1-2; D gene unclear. V dropped 3 bases and J dropped 4 bases, with 9 bases sitting between them. This CDR3 has 12 residues. CDR1 and CDR2 from the germline V gene are GTSNPN and SVGIG (reference sequence). DNA for the CDR3: TGTGCCTGGAGGAAAGACCCCTATGGCTACACCTTC. Translating it yields CAWRKDPYGYTF.

The gene calls are TRBV10-3 and TRBJ2-7; a possible D gene is TRBD1 (6 bases). The CDR3 consists of 15 residues. Trimming removed 3 bases at V and 4 bases at J, with 16 bases between. The germline V gene has CDR1 ENHRY and CDR2 SYGVKD. The CDR3 protein is CAISELQGPGYEQYF. CDR3 sequence (DNA): TGTGCCATCAGTGAACTACAGGGCCCGGGATACGAGCAGTACTTC.

The genes are TRBV5-1 and TRBJ1-2; TRBD1 might be the D (5 bases). This CDR3 has 17 residues. Germline CDR1 reads SGHRS; CDR2 reads YFSETQ. Trimming cost V 5 bases and J 4 bases, with 24 bases left between them. CDR3 region: CASRKSAFSTDSYGYTF. DNA for the CDR3: TGCGCCAGCAGGAAAAGCGCTTTTTCGACAGATAGCTATGGCTACACCTTC.

Notes on this clone: Its ends do not fully match the called genes, so a read error is possible. Written as DNA, the CDR3 is TGTGTCAGCAGCGCCAACTACGAGCAGTACTTC. Amino acids: CVSSANYEQYF. The chain links TRBV2 to TRBJ2-7; D gene uncertain. Germline V gene data show CDR1 as SNHLY and CDR2 as FYNNEI. The CDR3 runs 11 residues.

The chain combines TRBV28 with TRBJ2-4; TRBD2 aligns across 11 bases. This CDR3 contains 16 residues. The germline gives CDR1 MDHEN, CDR2 SYDVKM. V lost 6 bases to trimming and J lost 5 bases; unmatched junction nucleotides: 9. The CDR3 region has the DNA TGTGCCAGCAGCCCCCTTAGCGGGGGGGCCCAAAACATTCAGTACTTC. Translated, it gives CASSPLSGGAQNIQYF.

The V and J genes are TRBV29-1 and TRBJ1-1; TRBD1 is a possible D gene (5 bases). The germline gives CDR1 SQVTM, CDR2 ANQGSEA. V was cut by 7 bases and J by 1 base, with 16 bases left in between. The CDR3 covers 14 residues. For the CDR3, the DNA is TGCAGCGCACCAGCCCTCGGGGGGAACACTGAAGCTTTCTTT. It is translated as CSAPALGGNTEAFF.